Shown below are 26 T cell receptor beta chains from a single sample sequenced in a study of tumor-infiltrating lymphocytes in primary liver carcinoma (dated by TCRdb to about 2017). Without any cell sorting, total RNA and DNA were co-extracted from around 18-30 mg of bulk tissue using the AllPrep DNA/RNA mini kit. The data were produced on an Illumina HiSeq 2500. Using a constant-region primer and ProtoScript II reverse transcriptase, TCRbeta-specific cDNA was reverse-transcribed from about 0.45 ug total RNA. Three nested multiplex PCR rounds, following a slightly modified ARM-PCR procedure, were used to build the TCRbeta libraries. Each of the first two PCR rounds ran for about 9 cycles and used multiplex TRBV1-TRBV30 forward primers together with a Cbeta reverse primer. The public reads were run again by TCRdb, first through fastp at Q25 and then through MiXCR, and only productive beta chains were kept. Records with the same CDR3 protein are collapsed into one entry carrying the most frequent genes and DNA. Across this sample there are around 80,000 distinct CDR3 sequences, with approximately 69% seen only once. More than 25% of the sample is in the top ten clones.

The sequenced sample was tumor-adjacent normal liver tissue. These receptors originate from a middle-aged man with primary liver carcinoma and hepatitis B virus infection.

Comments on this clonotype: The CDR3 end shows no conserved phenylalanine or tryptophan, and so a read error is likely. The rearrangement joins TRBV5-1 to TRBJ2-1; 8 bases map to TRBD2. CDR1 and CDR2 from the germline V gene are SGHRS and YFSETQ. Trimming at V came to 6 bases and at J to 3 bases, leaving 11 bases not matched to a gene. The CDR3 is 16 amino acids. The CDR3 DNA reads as TGCGCCAGCACCTACGGGCTAGCGGGCATCTACAATGAGCAGTTCCTC. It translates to CASTYGLAGIYNEQFL.

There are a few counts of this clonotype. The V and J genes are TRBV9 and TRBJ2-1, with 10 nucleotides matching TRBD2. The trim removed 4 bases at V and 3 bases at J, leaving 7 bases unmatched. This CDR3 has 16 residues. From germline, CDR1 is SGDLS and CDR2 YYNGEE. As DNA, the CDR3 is TGTGCCAGCAGCTCACCTCTAGCGGGAGACTACAATGAGCAGTTCTTC. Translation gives CASSSPLAGDYNEQFF.

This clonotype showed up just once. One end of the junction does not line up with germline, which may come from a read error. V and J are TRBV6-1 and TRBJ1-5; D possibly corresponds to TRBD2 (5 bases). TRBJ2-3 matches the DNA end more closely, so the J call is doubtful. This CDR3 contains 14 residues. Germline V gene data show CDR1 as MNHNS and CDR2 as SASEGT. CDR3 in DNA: TGCGCCACCGGGATAGTGAATAGCAATCAGCCCCAGTATTTT. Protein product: CATGIVNSNQPQYF.

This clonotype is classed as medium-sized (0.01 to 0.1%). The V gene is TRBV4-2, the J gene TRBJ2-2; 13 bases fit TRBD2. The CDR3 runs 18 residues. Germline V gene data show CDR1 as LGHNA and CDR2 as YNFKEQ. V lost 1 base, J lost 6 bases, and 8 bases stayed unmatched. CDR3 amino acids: CASSQGTSGSLNPGELFF. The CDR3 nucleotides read TGTGCCAGCAGCCAAGGGACTAGCGGGAGTCTAAATCCCGGGGAGCTGTTTTTT.

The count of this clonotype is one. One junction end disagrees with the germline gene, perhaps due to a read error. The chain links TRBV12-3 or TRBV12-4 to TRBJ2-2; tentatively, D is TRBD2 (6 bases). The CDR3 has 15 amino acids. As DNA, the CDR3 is TGTGCCAGCAGTTTAGTTTTGGGGCGTGGGGGGAAGCTGTTCTTT. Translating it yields CASSLVLGRGGKLFF.

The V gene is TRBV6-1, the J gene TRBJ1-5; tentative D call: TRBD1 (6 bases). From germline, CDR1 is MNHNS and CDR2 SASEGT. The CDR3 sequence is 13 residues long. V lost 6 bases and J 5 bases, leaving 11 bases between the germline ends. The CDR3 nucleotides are TGTGCCAGCAGCGACAGGCACGATCAGCCCCAGCATTTT. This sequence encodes CASSDRHDQPQHF.

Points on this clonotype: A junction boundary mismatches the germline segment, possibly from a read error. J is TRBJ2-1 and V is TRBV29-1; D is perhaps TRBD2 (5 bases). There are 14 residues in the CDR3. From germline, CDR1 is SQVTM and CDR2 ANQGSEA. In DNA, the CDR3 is TGTAGCGTTGGGCGCCAGTTAGCTTACAATGAGCAGTTATTC. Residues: CSVGRQLAYNEQLF.

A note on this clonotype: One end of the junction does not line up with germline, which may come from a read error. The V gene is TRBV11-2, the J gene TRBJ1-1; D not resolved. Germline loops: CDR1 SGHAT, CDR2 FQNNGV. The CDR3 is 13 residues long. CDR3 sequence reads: CDSSLVDNSEALF. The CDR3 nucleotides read TGTGACAGCAGCTTAGTAGATAACAGTGAAGCTCTCTTT.

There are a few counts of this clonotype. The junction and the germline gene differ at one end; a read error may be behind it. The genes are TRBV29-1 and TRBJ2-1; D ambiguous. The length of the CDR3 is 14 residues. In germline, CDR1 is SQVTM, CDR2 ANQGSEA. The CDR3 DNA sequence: TGCAGCGTTGCGGAGACCTCGAGTGTCAATGAGCTGTTCTTC. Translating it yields CSVAETSSVNELFF.

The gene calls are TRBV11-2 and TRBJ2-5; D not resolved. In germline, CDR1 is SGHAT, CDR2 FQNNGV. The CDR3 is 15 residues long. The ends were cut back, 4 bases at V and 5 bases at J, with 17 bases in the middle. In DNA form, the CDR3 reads TGTGCCAGCAGCTCTAACCCGGTAATTGGTGAGACCCAGTACTTC. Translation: CASSSNPVIGETQYF. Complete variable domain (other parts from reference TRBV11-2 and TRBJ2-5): EAGVAQSPRYKIIEKRQSVAFWCNPISGHATLYWYQQILGQGPKLLIQFQNNGVVDDSQLPKDRFSAERLKGVDSTLKIQPAKLEDSAVYLCASSSNPVIGETQYFGPGTRLLVL.

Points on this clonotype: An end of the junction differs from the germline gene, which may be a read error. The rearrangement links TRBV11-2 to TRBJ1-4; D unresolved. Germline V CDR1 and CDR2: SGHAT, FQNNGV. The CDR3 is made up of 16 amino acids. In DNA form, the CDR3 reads TGCGCCAGCAGCCCCGGCGTAGCTCCAACTAATGAAAGACTGTTTTTT. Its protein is CASSPGVAPTNERLFF.

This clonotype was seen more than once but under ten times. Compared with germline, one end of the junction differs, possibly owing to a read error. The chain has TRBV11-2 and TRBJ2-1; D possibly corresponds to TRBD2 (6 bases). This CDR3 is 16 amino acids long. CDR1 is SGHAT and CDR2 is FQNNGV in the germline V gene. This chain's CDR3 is CASSAGVGGYYSEQFF. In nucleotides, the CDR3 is TGTGCCAGCAGCGCGGGCGTGGGGGGATACTACAGTGAGCAGTTCTTC.

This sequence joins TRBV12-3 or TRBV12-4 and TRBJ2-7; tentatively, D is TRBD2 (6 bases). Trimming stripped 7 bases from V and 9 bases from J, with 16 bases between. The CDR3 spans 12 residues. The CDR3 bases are TGTGCCAGCACAGTGGGAGGCAGTGTGCAGTACTTC. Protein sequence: CASTVGGSVQYF.

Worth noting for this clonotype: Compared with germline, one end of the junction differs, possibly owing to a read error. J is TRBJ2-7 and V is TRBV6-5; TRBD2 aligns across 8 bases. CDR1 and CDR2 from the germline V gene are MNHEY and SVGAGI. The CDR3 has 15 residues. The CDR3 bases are TGTGCCAGCAGTTATGGTACTAGCGGAACCTACAAGCAGTACTTC. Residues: CASSYGTSGTYKQYF.

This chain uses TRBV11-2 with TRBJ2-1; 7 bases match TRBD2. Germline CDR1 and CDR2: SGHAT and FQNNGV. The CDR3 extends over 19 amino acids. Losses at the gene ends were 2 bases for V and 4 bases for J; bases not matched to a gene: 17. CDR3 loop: CASSLYGRSSGTPYNEQFF. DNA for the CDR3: TGTGCCAGCAGCTTATATGGGCGATCCAGCGGGACCCCTTACAATGAGCAGTTCTTC. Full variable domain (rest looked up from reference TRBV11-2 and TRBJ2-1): EAGVAQSPRYKIIEKRQSVAFWCNPISGHATLYWYQQILGQGPKLLIQFQNNGVVDDSQLPKDRFSAERLKGVDSTLKIQPAKLEDSAVYLCASSLYGRSSGTPYNEQFFGPGTRLTVL.

CDR3 sequence: CVNSLGHLLNTEAFF. DNA of the CDR3: TGTGTCAACAGCTTGGGACACCTCTTGAACACTGAAGCTTTCTTT. The chain combines TRBV11-2 with TRBJ1-1, with D perhaps matching TRBD1 (6 bases). Germline-derived CDR1 and CDR2 are SGHAT and FQNNGV. There are 15 residues in the CDR3.

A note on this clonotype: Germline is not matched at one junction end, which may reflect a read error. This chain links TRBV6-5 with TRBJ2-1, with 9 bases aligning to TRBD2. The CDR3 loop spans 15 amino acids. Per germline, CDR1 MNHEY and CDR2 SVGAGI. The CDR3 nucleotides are TGTGCCAGCAGTCATAGTAGCGGGAGATATAATGAGCAGTTATTC. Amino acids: CASSHSSGRYNEQLF.

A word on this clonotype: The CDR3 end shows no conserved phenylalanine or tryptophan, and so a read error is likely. The CDR3 DNA follows: TGTGCCAGCAGTGCCGTAGCGGGATGGGTAAAAAATGAGCAGTTCCTC. This sequence encodes CASSAVAGWVKNEQFL. The V call is TRBV14, the J call TRBJ2-1; 8 bases agree with TRBD2. The CDR3 runs to 16 residues. Germline-derived CDR1 and CDR2 are SGHDN and FVKESK. Germline trimming cut 6 bases from V and 7 bases from J; bases unmatched to any gene: 14.

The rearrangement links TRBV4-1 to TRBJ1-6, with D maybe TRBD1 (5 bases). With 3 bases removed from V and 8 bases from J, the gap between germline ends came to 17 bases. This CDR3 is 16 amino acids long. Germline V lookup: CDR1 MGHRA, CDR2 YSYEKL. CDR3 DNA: TGCGCCAGCAGCCACTACCTACATGGGGCGGATTCACCCCTCCACTTT. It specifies CASSHYLHGADSPLHF.

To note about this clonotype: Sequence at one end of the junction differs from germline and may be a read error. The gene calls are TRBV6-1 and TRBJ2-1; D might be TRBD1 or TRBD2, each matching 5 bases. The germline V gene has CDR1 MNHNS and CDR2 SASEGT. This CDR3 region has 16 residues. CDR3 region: CASSGRPGPRYNEQFF. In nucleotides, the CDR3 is TGTGCCAGCAGTGGAAGACCGGGACCTCGCTACAATGAACAGTTCTTC.

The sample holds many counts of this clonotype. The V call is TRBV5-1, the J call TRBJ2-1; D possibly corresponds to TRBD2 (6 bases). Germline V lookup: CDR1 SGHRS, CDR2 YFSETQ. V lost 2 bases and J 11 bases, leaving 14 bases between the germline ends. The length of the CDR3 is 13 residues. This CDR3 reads CASSFGAGPKQFF. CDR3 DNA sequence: TGCGCCAGCAGCTTCGGGGCGGGACCTAAGCAGTTCTTC.

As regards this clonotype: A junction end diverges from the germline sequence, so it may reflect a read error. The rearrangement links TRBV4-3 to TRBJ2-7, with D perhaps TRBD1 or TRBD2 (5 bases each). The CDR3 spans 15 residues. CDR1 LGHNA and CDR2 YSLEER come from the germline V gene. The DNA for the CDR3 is TGCGCCGGCAGCCAAGACAAGAGGGGAGCCTACGAGCAGTACTTC. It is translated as CAGSQDKRGAYEQYF.

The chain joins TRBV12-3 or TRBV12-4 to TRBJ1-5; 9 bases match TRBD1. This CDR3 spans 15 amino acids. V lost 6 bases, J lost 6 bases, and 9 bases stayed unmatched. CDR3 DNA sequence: TGTGCCAGCAGCTGGGACAGGGAACTAGTTCAGCCCCAGCATTTT. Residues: CASSWDRELVQPQHF.

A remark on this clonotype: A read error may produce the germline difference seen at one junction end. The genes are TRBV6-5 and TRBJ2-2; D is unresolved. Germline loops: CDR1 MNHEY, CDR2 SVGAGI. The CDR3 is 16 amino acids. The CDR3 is CASSYMDPGDTVELFF. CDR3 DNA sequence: TGTGCCAGCAGTTACATGGATCCTGGAGACACCGTGGAGCTGTTTTTT.

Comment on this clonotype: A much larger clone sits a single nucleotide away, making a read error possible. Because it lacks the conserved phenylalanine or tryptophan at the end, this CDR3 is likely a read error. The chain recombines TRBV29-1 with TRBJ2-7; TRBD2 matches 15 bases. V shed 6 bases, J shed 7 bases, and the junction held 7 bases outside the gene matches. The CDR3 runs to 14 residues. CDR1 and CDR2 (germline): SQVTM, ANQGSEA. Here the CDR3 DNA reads TGCAGCGTCGGGACTAGCGGGAGGTCTGGGGAGCAGTACTAC. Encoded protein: CSVGTSGRSGEQYY.

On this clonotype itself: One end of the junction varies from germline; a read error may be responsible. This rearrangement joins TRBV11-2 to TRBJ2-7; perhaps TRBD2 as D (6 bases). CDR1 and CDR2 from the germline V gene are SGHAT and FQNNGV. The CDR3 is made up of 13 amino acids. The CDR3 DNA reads TGTGCTAGCATCTTCGGAGGGGCTAGCGAGCAATACTTC. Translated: CASIFGGASEQYF.